This passage covers 11 T cell receptor beta chains from one sample sequenced in a study of spatial heterogeneity in lung cancer (dated by TCRdb to the late 2010s). General findings and caveats noted by the study authors: The tumor nonsynonymous mutation count correlated with the number of expanded intratumoral alpha and beta TCRs.

The method was 5' RACE. Sequencing took place on a NextSeq 500. TCRdb trimmed the raw reads at Q25, called clones with MiXCR and kept productive beta chains. Each CDR3 protein gets just one entry, which takes the most common genes and DNA from the rows behind it. The sample records about 17,000 distinct CDR3 sequences, approximately 6.2% of which are singletons. The top ten hold 6.5% to 7% of the sample. In light of the paper, this sample's time point label describes: sample taken at primary tumor resection. These receptors lack a known antigen. Source: lung tumor tissue, taken at surgery. The receptors shown here come from a male donor with early-stage non-small cell lung cancer.

Ten or more counts support this clonotype. The chain carries TRBV4-1 and TRBJ2-7; D perhaps matches TRBD2 (6 bases). This CDR3 spans 16 amino acids. With 1 base removed from V and 6 bases from J, the gap between germline ends came to 19 bases. CDR1 is MGHRA, CDR2 YSYEKL, per germline. This CDR3 is CASSQGAIGSSLEQYF. The CDR3 coding sequence is TGCGCCAGCAGCCAAGGGGCAATCGGGAGCTCTCTCGAGCAGTACTTC.

This clonotype was found many times. The chain employs TRBV7-2 and TRBJ1-3; no reliable D call. The CDR3 is 17 residues long. The germline CDR1 and CDR2 sequences are SGHTA and FQGNSA. V was shortened by 3 bases and J by 0 bases, with 15 bases between the two germline ends. CDR3 in amino acids: CASSFTSQVASGNTIYF. CDR3 nucleotide sequence: TGTGCCAGCAGCTTTACCTCGCAGGTAGCCTCTGGAAACACCATATATTTT. Full variable domain (outside the CDR3, taken from reference TRBV7-2 and TRBJ1-3): GAGVSQSPSNKVTEKGKDVELRCDPISGHTALYWYRQSLGQGLEFLIYFQGNSAPDKSGLPSDRFSAERTGGSVSTLTIQRTQQEDSAVYLCASSFTSQVASGNTIYFGEGSWLTVV.

This clonotype is judged medium-sized. This rearrangement joins TRBV20-1 to TRBJ1-5, with D tentatively TRBD1 (5 bases). Trimming took off 4 bases at V and 0 bases at J, with 19 bases between the two ends. This CDR3 has 17 amino acids. The germline gives CDR1 DFQATT, CDR2 SNEGSKA (reference sequence). In nucleotides, the CDR3 is TGCAGTGCTACCGGGGCGATCACGTCCGATAGCAATCAGCCCCAGCATTTT. This codes for CSATGAITSDSNQPQHF.

Ten or more counts support this clonotype. The chain carries TRBV3-1 and TRBJ2-3; either TRBD1 or TRBD2 may supply D (5 bases each). V lost 8 bases and J 3 bases, leaving 9 bases between the germline ends. The CDR3 consists of 12 residues. Germline values: CDR1 LGHDT, CDR2 YNNKEL (reference sequence). In nucleotides, the CDR3 is TGTGCCAGCCGGGGCCAAACAGATACGCAGTATTTT. Translation: CASRGQTDTQYF.

This clonotype was counted ten times or more. V gene TRBV5-1 combines with J gene TRBJ2-1; 7 bases are shared with TRBD2. V shed 2 bases, J shed 5 bases, and the junction held 4 bases outside the gene matches. CDR1 SGHRS and CDR2 YFSETQ come from the germline V gene. The CDR3 runs 14 residues. Written as DNA, the CDR3 is TGCGCCAGCAGCTTAGGCGGGAGCCACAATGAGCAGTTCTTC. It translates to CASSLGGSHNEQFF.

This clonotype was detected only a few times. This sequence joins TRBV28 and TRBJ2-7, with 8 bases identical to TRBD2. J was trimmed by 4 bases and V by 4 bases; bases with no gene match: 9. This CDR3 comprises 15 residues. Germline V lookup: CDR1 MDHEN, CDR2 SYDVKM. For the CDR3, the DNA is TGTGCCAGCAGTTCGGGGGGACTAGAGCTATACGAGCAGTACTTC. Protein sequence: CASSSGGLELYEQYF.

This clonotype was recorded at least ten times. CDR3 sequence: CASSFHGDNEQFF. CDR3 nucleotides: TGTGCCAGCAGTTTTCACGGAGACAATGAGCAGTTCTTC. V is TRBV28 and J is TRBJ2-1; D gene ambiguous. The V gene lost 3 bases and the J gene lost 5 bases, with 8 bases spanning the gap. The germline gives CDR1 MDHEN, CDR2 SYDVKM. There are 13 residues in the CDR3.

There are many counts of this clonotype. The chain has TRBV6-2 or TRBV6-3 and TRBJ1-1; D may be TRBD1 (6 bases). The germline V gene has CDR1 MNHEY and CDR2 SVGEGT. Trimming cost V 2 bases and J 4 bases, with 8 bases left between them. The CDR3 contains 13 residues. As DNA, the CDR3 is TGTGCCAGCAGTTACAGGGGGTTCACTGAAGCTTTCTTT. Amino acid sequence: CASSYRGFTEAFF.

In its sample, this clonotype was seen many times. The chain uses TRBV6-5 and TRBJ2-6, with unresolved D. This CDR3 is 14 amino acids long. The V end was cut by 8 bases, the J end by 1 base, with 9 bases between. Germline lookup yields CDR1 MNHEY and CDR2 SVGAGI. CDR3 in DNA: TGTGCCAGCCGCCCCCAGTCTGGGGCCAACGTCCTGACTTTC. Its protein is CASRPQSGANVLTF.

The genes are TRBV10-3 and TRBJ2-3; 7 nucleotides line up with TRBD2. CDR1 is ENHRY and CDR2 is SYGVKD in the germline V gene. The length of the CDR3 is 14 residues. Losses at the gene ends were 2 bases for V and 1 base for J; bases not matched to a gene: 0. The CDR3 nucleotides are TGTGCCATCAGTGAGGGGGGGGGCACAGATACGCAGTATTTT. This sequence encodes CAISEGGGTDTQYF.

A few counts support this clonotype. The chain has TRBV18 and TRBJ2-2; D possibly corresponds to TRBD1 (5 bases). CDR3 length: 16 amino acids. Germline V gene data show CDR1 as KGHSH and CDR2 as LQKENI. Trimming removed 2 bases from V and 5 bases from J, with 15 bases in between. The CDR3 protein is CASSPARAELTGELFF. The DNA for the CDR3 is TGTGCCAGCTCACCAGCCAGGGCGGAACTTACCGGGGAGCTGTTTTTT.